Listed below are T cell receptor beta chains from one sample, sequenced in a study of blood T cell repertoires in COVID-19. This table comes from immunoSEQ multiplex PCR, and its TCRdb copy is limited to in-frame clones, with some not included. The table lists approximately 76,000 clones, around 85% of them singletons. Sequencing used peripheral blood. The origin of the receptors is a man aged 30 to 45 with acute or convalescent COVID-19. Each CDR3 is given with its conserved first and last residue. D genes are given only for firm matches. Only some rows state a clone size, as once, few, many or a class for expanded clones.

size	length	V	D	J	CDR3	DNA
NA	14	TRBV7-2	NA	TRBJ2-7	CASSLGFADYEQYF	TGTGCCAGCAGCTTAGGTTTCGCGGACTACGAGCAGTACTTC
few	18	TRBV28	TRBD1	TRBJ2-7	CASRTHALTRDRAYEQYF	TGTGCCAGCAGGACCCACGCCCTAACCCGGGACAGGGCCTACGAGCAGTACTTC
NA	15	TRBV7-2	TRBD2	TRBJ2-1	CASSPGLAGANEQFF	TGTGCCAGCAGCCCGGGACTAGCGGGTGCTAATGAGCAGTTCTTC
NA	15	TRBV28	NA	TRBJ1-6	CASTLGGRRDVSLHF	TGTGCCAGCACCTTGGGGGGACGGCGCGATGTATCCCTCCACTTT
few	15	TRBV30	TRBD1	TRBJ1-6	CAWSVRDRVTSPLHF	TGTGCCTGGAGTGTAAGGGACAGGGTTACTTCACCCCTCCACTTT
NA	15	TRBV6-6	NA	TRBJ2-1	CASSLGTFTHNEQFF	TGTGCCAGCAGCTTAGGGACTTTTACCCACAATGAGCAGTTCTTC
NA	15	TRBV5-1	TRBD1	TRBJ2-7	CASSFLGDRANEQYF	TGCGCCAGCAGCTTTCTCGGGGACAGGGCCAACGAGCAGTACTTC
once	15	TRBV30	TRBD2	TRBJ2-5	CAWSPGLAKQETQYF	TGTGCCTGGAGTCCCGGACTAGCGAAGCAAGAGACCCAGTACTTC
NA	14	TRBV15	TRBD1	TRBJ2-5	CATSRAQGARTQYF	TGTGCCACCAGCAGAGCCCAGGGGGCCCGGACCCAGTACTTC
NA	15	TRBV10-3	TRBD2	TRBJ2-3	CAISDSGRSTDTQYF	TGTGCCATCAGTGATAGCGGGAGGTCCACAGATACGCAGTATTTT
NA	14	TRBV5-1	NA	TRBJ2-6	CASSAAGGANVLTF	TGCGCCAGCAGTGCAGCGGGTGGGGCCAACGTCCTGACTTTC
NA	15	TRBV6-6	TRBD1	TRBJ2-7	CASSYLDRGAYEQYF	TGTGCCAGCAGTTACCTGGACAGGGGAGCCTACGAGCAGTACTTC
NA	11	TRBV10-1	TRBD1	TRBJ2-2	CASSQGAQLFF	TGCGCCAGCAGCCAGGGGGCACAGCTGTTTTTT
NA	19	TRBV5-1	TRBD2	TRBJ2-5	CASSLGAGTSGRASETQYF	TGCGCCAGCAGCTTGGGGGCCGGGACTAGCGGGAGGGCATCGGAGACCCAGTACTTC
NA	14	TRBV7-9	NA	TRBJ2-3	CASSLVQGTDTQYF	TGTGCCAGCAGCTTAGTCCAGGGGACAGATACGCAGTATTTT
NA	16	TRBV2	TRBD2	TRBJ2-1	CATPRGLAGGSNEQFF	TGTGCCACCCCCAGAGGACTAGCGGGAGGTAGCAATGAGCAGTTCTTC
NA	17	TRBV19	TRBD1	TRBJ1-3	CASSPGTAYFSGNTIYF	TGTGCCAGTAGCCCCGGGACAGCTTACTTCTCTGGAAACACCATATATTTT
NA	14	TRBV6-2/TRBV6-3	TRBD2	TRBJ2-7	CASSYGTSGYEQYF	TGTGCCAGCAGTTACGGGACTAGCGGCTACGAGCAGTACTTC
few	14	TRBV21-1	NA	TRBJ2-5	CASSKGPGRETQYF	TGTGCCAGCAGCAAAGGCCCAGGGCGGGAGACCCAGTACTTC
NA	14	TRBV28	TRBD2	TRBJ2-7	CASSIPSGTYEQYF	TGTGCCAGCAGCATCCCTAGCGGCACCTACGAGCAGTACTTC
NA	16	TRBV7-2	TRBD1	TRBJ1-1	CASSPRQGPANTEAFF	TGTGCCAGCAGCCCTCGACAGGGGCCTGCGAACACTGAAGCTTTCTTT
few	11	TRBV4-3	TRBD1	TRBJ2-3	CAGQGADTQYF	TGCGCCGGACAGGGGGCAGATACGCAGTATTTT
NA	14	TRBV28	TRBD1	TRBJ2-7	CASRQGQGGNEQYF	TGTGCCAGCCGTCAGGGACAGGGCGGGAACGAGCAGTACTTC
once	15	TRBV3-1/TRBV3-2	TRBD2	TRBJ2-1	CASSPLGLAVNEQFF	TGTGCCAGCAGCCCTTTGGGACTAGCGGTAAATGAGCAGTTCTTC
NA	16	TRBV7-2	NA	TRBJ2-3	CASSLTSPVITDTQYF	TGTGCCAGCAGCTTAACTAGCCCGGTTATCACAGATACGCAGTATTTT
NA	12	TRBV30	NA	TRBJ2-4	CASGLAKNIQYF	TGTGCCTCGGGACTAGCCAAAAACATTCAGTACTTC
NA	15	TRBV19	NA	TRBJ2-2	CASSIVGTSTGELFF	TGTGCCAGTAGTATAGTTGGGACATCGACCGGGGAGCTGTTTTTT
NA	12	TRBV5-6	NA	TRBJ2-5	CASSFDEKTQYF	TGTGCCAGCAGCTTTGATGAGAAGACCCAGTACTTC
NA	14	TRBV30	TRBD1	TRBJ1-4	CAWSAGTGGEKLFF	TGTGCCTGGAGTGCCGGGACAGGGGGTGAAAAACTGTTTTTT
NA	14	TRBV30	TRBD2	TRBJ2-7	CAWSSTGSAGAQYF	TGTGCCTGGAGTTCAACGGGATCGGCGGGAGCGCAGTACTTC
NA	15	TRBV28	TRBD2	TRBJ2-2	CASSSSGRAAGELFF	TGTGCCAGCAGTTCTAGCGGGAGGGCCGCCGGGGAGCTGTTTTTT
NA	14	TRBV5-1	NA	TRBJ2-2	CASGAVRGTGELFF	TGCGCCAGTGGAGCCGTTAGGGGCACCGGGGAGCTGTTTTTT
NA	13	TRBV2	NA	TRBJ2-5	CASSVPRQETQYF	TGTGCCAGCAGTGTTCCCCGTCAAGAGACCCAGTACTTC
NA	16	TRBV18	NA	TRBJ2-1	CASSPRSGFGGLGQFF	TGTGCCAGCTCACCACGCTCGGGGTTCGGTGGTTTGGGGCAGTTCTTC
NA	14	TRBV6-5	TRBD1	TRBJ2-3	CASAWDRRTDTQYF	TGTGCCAGTGCCTGGGACAGGAGGACAGATACGCAGTATTTT
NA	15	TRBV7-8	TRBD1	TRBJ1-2	CASSLGPTGDYGYTF	TGTGCCAGCAGCTTAGGTCCGACAGGGGACTATGGCTACACCTTC
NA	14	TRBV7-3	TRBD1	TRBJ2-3	CASSSTGGPDTQYF	TGTGCCAGCAGCTCGACAGGGGGCCCAGATACGCAGTATTTT
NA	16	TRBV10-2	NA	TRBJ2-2	CASSEIVGANTGELFF	TGCGCCAGCAGTGAGATAGTTGGAGCGAACACCGGGGAGCTGTTTTTT
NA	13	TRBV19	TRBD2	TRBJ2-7	CASSPLAGYEQYF	TGTGCCAGTAGTCCGTTAGCGGGATACGAGCAGTACTTC
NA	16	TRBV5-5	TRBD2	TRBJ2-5	CASSFLAGGRGETQYF	TGTGCCAGCAGCTTTCTAGCGGGAGGTCGGGGAGAGACCCAGTACTTC
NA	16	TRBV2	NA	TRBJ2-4	CASSPIAPLAKNIQYF	TGTGCCAGCAGTCCGATAGCCCCCTTAGCCAAAAACATTCAGTACTTC
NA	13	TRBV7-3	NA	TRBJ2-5	CASSGSGQETQYF	TGTGCCAGCAGCGGGAGCGGGCAAGAGACCCAGTACTTC
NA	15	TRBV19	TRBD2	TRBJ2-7	CASRLTSGRISEQYF	TGTGCCAGTAGGTTGACTAGCGGGAGAATCAGCGAGCAGTACTTC
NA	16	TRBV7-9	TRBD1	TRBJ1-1	CASSFRQGAGYTEAFF	TGTGCCAGCAGCTTCCGACAGGGGGCTGGGTACACTGAAGCTTTCTTT
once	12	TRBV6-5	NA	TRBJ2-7	CATEGTGYEQYF	TGTGCCACAGAGGGAACGGGCTACGAGCAGTACTTC
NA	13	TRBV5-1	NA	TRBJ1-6	CASSPRTGSPLHF	TGCGCCAGCAGCCCCCGGACTGGTTCACCCCTCCACTTT
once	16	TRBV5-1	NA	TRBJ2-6	CASSLVSGTGANVLTF	TGCGCCAGCAGCTTGGTATCGGGGACTGGGGCCAACGTCCTGACTTTC
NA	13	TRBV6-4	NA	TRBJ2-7	CASSDFPGGEQYF	TGTGCCAGCAGTGATTTCCCTGGAGGCGAGCAGTACTTC
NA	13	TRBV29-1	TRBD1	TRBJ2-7	CSVEGTGGHEQYF	TGCAGCGTTGAGGGGACAGGGGGACACGAGCAGTACTTC
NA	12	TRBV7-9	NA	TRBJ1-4	CASSRSNEKLFF	TGTGCCAGCAGCCGGAGTAATGAAAAACTGTTTTTT
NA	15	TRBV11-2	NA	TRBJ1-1	CASSLQGFANTEAFF	TGTGCCAGCAGCTTGCAGGGATTTGCGAACACTGAAGCTTTCTTT